This entry lists 15 T cell receptor beta chains sequenced from one sample in a study of T cell responses to AZD1222 COVID-19 vaccine. Method: immunoSEQ multiplex PCR; TCRdb's copy keeps in-frame clones and lacks some. The sample records around 120,000 clones, around 82% being singletons. The source material was peripheral blood, sampled on day 0 of AZD1222 vaccination. These receptors came from an adult in good health.

This clone came up a few times. This chain connects TRBV27 to TRBJ2-7, with 7 bases matching TRBD2. Germline trimming cut 6 bases from V and 3 bases from J; bases unmatched to any gene: 5. The CDR3 is made up of 13 amino acids. Germline V CDR1 and CDR2: MNHEY, SMNVEV (reference sequence). CDR3 nucleotide sequence: TGTGCCAGCAGGCGCGGGACTAACTACGAGCAGTACTTC. Amino acid sequence: CASRRGTNYEQYF.

The chain recombines TRBV28 with TRBJ1-5; TRBD1 aligns across 8 bases. The CDR3 has 19 residues. V was clipped by 2 bases and J by 2 bases; unmatched bases: 14. Germline-derived CDR1 and CDR2 are MDHEN and SYDVKM. As DNA, the CDR3 is TGTGCCAGCAGTTTACCGTTCGGGACAGGACAGGGAGGCAATCAGCCCCAGCATTTT. Translating it yields CASSLPFGTGQGGNQPQHF.

The chain recombines TRBV5-1 with TRBJ1-1; tentative D call: TRBD1 (5 bases). Germline CDR1 is SGHRS and CDR2 is YFSETQ. This CDR3 is 15 amino acids long. V was shortened by 4 bases and J by 0 bases, with 13 bases between the two germline ends. CDR3 loop: CASSHLGVMNTEAFF. CDR3 in DNA: TGCGCCAGCAGCCACCTGGGGGTCATGAACACTGAAGCTTTCTTT.

The chain joins TRBV6-4 to TRBJ2-2, with D perhaps matching TRBD1 or TRBD2 (5 bases each). The germline V and J ends were trimmed by 2 bases and 7 bases, with 8 bases remaining between them. Germline V gene sequence: CDR1 MRHNA, CDR2 SNTAGT. The CDR3 has 13 amino acids. Here the CDR3 DNA reads TGTGCCAGCAGTGACGGGGGTGTCGGGGAGCTGTTTTTT. As protein: CASSDGGVGELFF.

The rearrangement joins TRBV5-8 to TRBJ2-3, with D perhaps TRBD1 (7 bases). Deletions cut 6 bases from V and 2 bases from J, with 22 bases between. CDR1 and CDR2 (germline): SGHTS, YDEGEE. The CDR3 totals 17 residues. The CDR3 spells CASTRGYRGLTTDTQYF. CDR3 in DNA: TGTGCCAGCACCCGGGGGTATAGGGGGCTTACCACAGATACGCAGTATTTT.

The chain has TRBV10-3 and TRBJ2-4; unclear D gene. The CDR3 runs to 17 residues. CDR1 is ENHRY and CDR2 is SYGVKD in the germline V gene. V lost 0 bases and J 0 bases, leaving 12 bases between the germline ends. This CDR3 is CAISESPARLAKNIQYF. Written as DNA, the CDR3 is TGTGCCATCAGTGAGTCCCCAGCCCGGCTAGCCAAAAACATTCAGTACTTC.

The CDR3, as DNA: TGTGCCAGCAGTCCACAGGGGGCCGTTGAAGCTTTCTTT. Its translation: CASSPQGAVEAFF. This chain joins TRBV11-3 and TRBJ1-1; 9 nucleotides align to TRBD1. V lost 6 bases, J lost 7 bases, and 6 bases stayed unmatched. CDR3 length equals 13 residues. The V gene's germline CDR1 is SGHNT and CDR2 YENEEA.

This clone has just a few counts. The genes are TRBV12-3 or TRBV12-4 and TRBJ2-7; 9 bases line up with TRBD1. With V trimmed by 8 bases and J by 3 bases, 2 bases remained unmatched. The CDR3 sequence is 12 residues long. The CDR3 nucleotides read TGTGCCAGCCGACAGGGGGTCTACGAGCAGTACTTC. Its protein product is CASRQGVYEQYF.

The chain joins TRBV12-3 or TRBV12-4 to TRBJ1-2; D is unclear. Trimming removed 3 bases at V and 8 bases at J, with 13 bases between. The CDR3 consists of 13 residues. In nucleotides, the CDR3 is TGTGCCAGCAGTTTGTCCCCCGTAGTAGGCTACACCTTC. Its translation: CASSLSPVVGYTF.

This chain links TRBV5-8 with TRBJ1-4, with TRBD1 as a possible D gene (5 bases). The CDR3 runs 15 residues. CDR1 is SGHTS, CDR2 YDEGEE, per germline. Trimming cost V 4 bases and J 7 bases, with 17 bases left between them. The CDR3 loop reads CASSGGVGPSEKLFF. The CDR3 coding sequence is TGTGCCAGCAGCGGAGGGGTCGGGCCAAGTGAAAAACTGTTTTTT.

This clone appeared once. The chain recombines TRBV18 with TRBJ2-7, with TRBD2 matching 10 bases. Per the germline V gene, CDR1 is KGHSH and CDR2 is LQKENI. The CDR3 sequence is 17 residues long. With 2 bases clipped from V and 0 bases from J, the junction kept 7 bases outside the gene matches. CDR3 sequence reads: CASSPFQLAGNSYEQYF. In DNA form, the CDR3 reads TGTGCCAGCTCACCATTCCAACTAGCGGGGAACTCCTACGAGCAGTACTTC.

This rearrangement joins TRBV5-1 to TRBJ2-7, with D possibly being TRBD2 (5 bases). Germline-derived CDR1 and CDR2 are SGHRS and YFSETQ. There are 15 residues in the CDR3. The V end lost 0 bases, the J end lost 6 bases, and 16 bases lay between the germline ends. The CDR3 DNA reads as TGCGCCAGCAGCTTGGGTCATCTAGCCACGGTCGAGCAGTACTTC. It specifies CASSLGHLATVEQYF.

There are a few counts of this clone. The genes are TRBV24-1 and TRBJ2-1, with 7 bases aligning to TRBD1. Per the germline V gene, CDR1 is KGHDR and CDR2 is SFDVKD. Unmatched junction bases numbered 6, after V lost 1 base and J lost 7 bases. The CDR3 sequence is 15 residues long. CDR3 in DNA: TGTGCCACCAGTGATTTTAACAGGGGTAATAATGAGCAGTTCTTC. Translation: CATSDFNRGNNEQFF.

The CDR3 reads CASSKLVPPLEDTQYF. In DNA form, the CDR3 reads TGTGCCAGCAGTAAGCTAGTCCCTCCGCTTGAAGATACGCAGTATTTT. This chain links TRBV27 with TRBJ2-3; D is unclear. With 5 bases removed from V and 5 bases from J, the gap between germline ends came to 20 bases. There are 16 residues in the CDR3. Germline CDR1 reads MNHEY; CDR2 reads SMNVEV (reference sequence).

The chain recombines TRBV7-9 with TRBJ2-5; D is unclear. In germline, CDR1 is SEHNR, CDR2 FQNEAQ (reference sequence). Trimming shortened V by 2 bases and J by 1 base, and 11 bases separated the two germline ends. There are 15 residues in the CDR3. CDR3: CASSLSDHPQETQYF. CDR3 coding DNA: TGTGCCAGCAGCTTATCGGACCATCCCCAAGAGACCCAGTACTTC. The entire variable domain, with the rest obtained from reference TRBV7-9 and TRBJ2-5, is as follows: DTGVSQNPRHKITKRGQNVTFRCDPISEHNRLYWYRQTLGQGPEFLTYFQNEAQLEKSRLLSDRFSAERPKGSFSTLEIQRTEQGDSAMYLCASSLSDHPQETQYFGPGTRLLVL.